The 3 T cell receptor beta chains below come from one sample, sequenced in a study of T cells after posttransplantation cyclophosphamide. Cyclophosphamide on days +3 and +4 followed busulfan-fludarabine conditioning and a marrow graft. Data came from immunoSEQ multiplex PCR; TCRdb stores just in-frame clones and leaves some out. The sample contains a few thousand clones, none of them singletons. The sequences come from PBMCs, collected after allogeneic stem cell transplant with posttransplant cyclophosphamide. These receptors all stem from a male patient between 60 and 69 years old who received an allogeneic stem cell transplant from a related donor and was CMV-positive. Certain T cells may be donor cells from the graft.

This clone was picked up many times. The chain uses TRBV10-3 and TRBJ2-1; TRBD2 matches 9 bases. V lost 5 bases, J lost 11 bases, and 1 base stayed unmatched. The CDR3 sequence is 11 residues long. CDR1 is ENHRY and CDR2 is SYGVKD in the germline V gene. Here the CDR3 reads CAISSGGKQFF. CDR3 bases: TGTGCCATCAGTAGCGGGGGGAAGCAGTTCTTC.

This clone was seen repeatedly, ten times or more. V is TRBV28 and J is TRBJ2-3; D might be TRBD1 (6 bases). The CDR3 covers 16 residues. The V gene's germline CDR1 is MDHEN and CDR2 SYDVKM. The ends were cut back, 3 bases at V and 4 bases at J, with 17 bases in the middle. The DNA of the CDR3 is TGTGCCAGCAGTTTGGACAGCAGTTTTCGAGCAGATACGCAGTATTTT. The encoded protein is CASSLDSSFRADTQYF.

This clone ranks as medium-sized (0.01 to 0.1%). The gene calls are TRBV30 and TRBJ2-4; possibly TRBD1 for D (6 bases). From germline, CDR1 is GTSNPN and CDR2 SVGIG (reference sequence). This CDR3 region has 14 residues. Trimming took 4 bases from V and 3 from J, leaving 13 bases between them. The CDR3 DNA is TGTGCCTGGAATTGGGGGCGCGGCAAAAACATTCAGTACTTC. Protein product: CAWNWGRGKNIQYF.